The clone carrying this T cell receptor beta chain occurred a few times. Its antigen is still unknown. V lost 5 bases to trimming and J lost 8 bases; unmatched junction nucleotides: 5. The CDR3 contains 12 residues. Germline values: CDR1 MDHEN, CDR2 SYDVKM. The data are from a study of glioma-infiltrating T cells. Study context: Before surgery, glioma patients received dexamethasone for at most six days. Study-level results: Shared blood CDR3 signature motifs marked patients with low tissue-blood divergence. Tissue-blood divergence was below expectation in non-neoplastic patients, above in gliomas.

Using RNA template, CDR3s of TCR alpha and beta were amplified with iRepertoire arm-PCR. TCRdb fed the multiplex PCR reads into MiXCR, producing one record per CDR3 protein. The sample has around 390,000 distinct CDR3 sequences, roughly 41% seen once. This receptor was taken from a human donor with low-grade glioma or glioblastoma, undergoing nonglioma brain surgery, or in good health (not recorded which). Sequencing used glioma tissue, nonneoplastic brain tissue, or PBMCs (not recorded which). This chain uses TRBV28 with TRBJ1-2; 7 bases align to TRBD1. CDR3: CASSTQGGGYTF. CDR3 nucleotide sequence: TGTGCCAGCAGTACGCAGGGGGGGGGCTACACCTTC.